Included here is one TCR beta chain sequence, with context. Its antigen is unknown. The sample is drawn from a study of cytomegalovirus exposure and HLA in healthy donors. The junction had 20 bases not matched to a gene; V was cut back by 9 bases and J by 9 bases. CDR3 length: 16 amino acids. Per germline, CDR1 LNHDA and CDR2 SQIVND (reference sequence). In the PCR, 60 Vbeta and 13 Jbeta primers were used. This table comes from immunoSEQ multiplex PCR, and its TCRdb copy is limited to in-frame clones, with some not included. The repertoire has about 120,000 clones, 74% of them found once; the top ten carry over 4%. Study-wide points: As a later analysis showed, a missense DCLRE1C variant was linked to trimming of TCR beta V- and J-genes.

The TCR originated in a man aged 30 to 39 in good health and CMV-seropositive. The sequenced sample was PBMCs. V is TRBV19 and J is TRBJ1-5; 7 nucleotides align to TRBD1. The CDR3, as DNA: TGTGCCAGCAAACCCGGGACAGTTGGGCGGACTGCGCCCCAGCATTTT. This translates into CASKPGTVGRTAPQHF. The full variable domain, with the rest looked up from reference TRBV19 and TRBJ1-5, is DGGITQSPKYLFRKEGQNVTLSCEQNLNHDAMYWYRQDPGQGLRLIYYSQIVNDFQKGDIAEGYSVSREKKESFPLTVTSAQKNPTAFYLCASKPGTVGRTAPQHFGDGTRLSIL.